Presented here are 19 T cell receptor beta chains from one specimen sequenced in a study of chemoradiotherapy in HPV16-positive cancers. Profiled with immunoSEQ multiplex PCR; TCRdb holds only in-frame clones, not every one. The sample has 6,000 to 9,500 clones, under 80% seen once; the top ten hold approximately 16%. The source material was tumor tissue, sampled from a patient who underwent chemoradiotherapy. The receptors originated from a human donor with HPV-associated anogenital cancer.

The V gene is TRBV5-5, the J gene TRBJ2-7, with TRBD2 as a possible D gene (5 bases). The ends were cut back, 5 bases at V and 2 bases at J, with 11 bases in the middle. Germline CDR1 SGHKS, CDR2 YYEKEE (reference sequence). The CDR3 contains 13 residues. In DNA form, the CDR3 reads TGTGCCAGCAGTCCCGCCGGGGCCTACGAGCAGTACTTC. Its protein is CASSPAGAYEQYF.

The chain recombines TRBV11-1 with TRBJ2-2; D tentatively fits TRBD1 or TRBD2 (6 bases each). The CDR3 extends over 15 amino acids. V was shortened by 0 bases and J by 6 bases, with 11 bases between the two germline ends. Germline V lookup: CDR1 SGHAT, CDR2 FQDESV (reference sequence). The CDR3 DNA is TGTGCCAGCAGCTTAGCGGGGGGCCTTTCCGGGGAGCTGTTTTTT. This sequence encodes CASSLAGGLSGELFF.

This chain links TRBV6-6 with TRBJ1-5; 9 bases are shared with TRBD1. The CDR3 has 15 amino acids. The V gene's germline CDR1 is MNHNY and CDR2 SVGAGI (reference sequence). With 7 bases clipped from V and 5 bases from J, the junction kept 9 bases outside the gene matches. CDR3 sequence: CASKGQGREYQPQHF. CDR3 nucleotides: TGTGCCAGCAAGGGACAGGGAAGGGAGTATCAGCCCCAGCATTTT.

About this clone: Other nucleotide sequences in the sample specify the same CDR3. The rearrangement joins TRBV5-1 to TRBJ1-1; D is unclear. Trimming removed 0 bases from V and 4 bases from J, with 1 base in between. The germline CDR1 and CDR2 sequences are SGHRS and YFSETQ. CDR3 size: 11 residues. CDR3: CASSLATEAFF. CDR3 DNA: TGCGCCAGCAGCTTGGCCACTGAAGCTTTCTTT.

V and J are TRBV11-2 and TRBJ1-6, with 10 bases matching TRBD1. V lost 5 bases to trimming and J lost 11 bases; unmatched junction nucleotides: 6. The CDR3 loop spans 14 amino acids. Germline V lookup: CDR1 SGHAT, CDR2 FQNNGV. The CDR3 DNA sequence: TGTGCCAGCAGCAGGGGACAGGGGCGGACACCCCTCCACTTT. This sequence encodes CASSRGQGRTPLHF.

This rearrangement joins TRBV20-1 to TRBJ2-1, with 7 nucleotides matching TRBD1. The CDR3 has 11 amino acids. Germline V gene sequence: CDR1 DFQATT, CDR2 SNEGSKA (reference sequence). The J segment lost 7 bases and the V segment lost 5 bases, leaving 2 bases of the junction unmatched. CDR3 DNA: TGCAGTGCTGACAGGGCGAATGAGCAGTTCTTC. Translation gives CSADRANEQFF.

The chain joins TRBV7-4 to TRBJ1-2; 9 bases line up with TRBD1. The germline V gene encodes CDR1 SGHVT and CDR2 SQSDAQ. The CDR3 extends over 16 amino acids. Unmatched junction bases numbered 15, after V lost 6 bases and J lost 7 bases. CDR3: CASSSRGDRAIFGYTF. CDR3 bases: TGTGCCAGCAGTTCCCGTGGGGACAGGGCCATCTTTGGCTACACCTTC.

This chain links TRBV11-2 with TRBJ2-2, with 10 bases that match TRBD1. Germline V gene sequence: CDR1 SGHAT, CDR2 FQNNGV. The CDR3 is made up of 16 amino acids. V gave up 0 bases and J gave up 7 bases; unmatched junction bases: 5. This CDR3 is CASSLDGQGGGGELFF. Written as DNA, the CDR3 is TGTGCCAGCAGCTTAGATGGACAGGGGGGAGGCGGGGAGCTGTTTTTT.

The chain uses TRBV4-2 and TRBJ1-3, with a possible D match to TRBD1 (6 bases). This CDR3 comprises 14 residues. Trimming cost V 4 bases and J 4 bases, with 11 bases left between them. Germline V gene data show CDR1 as LGHNA and CDR2 as YNFKEQ. CDR3 DNA: TGTGCCAGCAGCCCACAGGGTACCGGAAACACCATATATTTT. Translation: CASSPQGTGNTIYF.

This chain uses TRBV6-6 with TRBJ1-2; a weak D match, TRBD1 (5 bases). The CDR3 is made up of 15 amino acids. Germline V gives CDR1 MNHNY, CDR2 SVGAGI (reference sequence). The ends were cut back, 0 bases at V and 4 bases at J, with 12 bases in the middle. In nucleotides, the CDR3 is TGTGCCAGCAGTTACTCTCCGGGGCTGAGCTATGGCTACACCTTC. Translated: CASSYSPGLSYGYTF.

The chain carries TRBV27 and TRBJ1-1; tentatively, D is TRBD1 (6 bases). The CDR3 extends over 14 amino acids. Germline CDR1 is MNHEY and CDR2 is SMNVEV (reference sequence). The germline V and J ends were trimmed by 8 bases and 6 bases, with 19 bases remaining between them. As DNA, the CDR3 is TGTGCCAGCGCCAAGGGGGTCATAGGGGCTGAAGCTTTCTTT. It encodes CASAKGVIGAEAFF.

This clone turned up a few times. The CDR3 coding sequence is TGCGCCAGCAGCTTGGATAGGCCTTCACCCCTCCACTTT. This codes for CASSLDRPSPLHF. The rearrangement links TRBV5-1 to TRBJ1-6; no definite D call. Deletions cut 0 bases from V and 9 bases from J, with 7 bases between. Germline V CDR1 and CDR2: SGHRS, YFSETQ. CDR3 length: 13 amino acids.

The chain links TRBV7-8 to TRBJ2-5; D call uncertain. Trimming removed 0 bases at V and 1 base at J, with 0 bases between. The CDR3 is 12 amino acids. Germline V lookup: CDR1 SGHVS, CDR2 FQNEAQ. The CDR3 DNA reads as TGTGCCAGCAGCTTAGCCCAAGAGACCCAGTACTTC. Translation gives CASSLAQETQYF.

V gene TRBV10-2 combines with J gene TRBJ1-6; D is possibly TRBD1 (5 bases). V lost 6 bases and J lost 7, with 16 bases in between. The CDR3 length is 15 residues. The germline V gene has CDR1 WSHSY and CDR2 SAAADI. The CDR3 spells CASSRGAQTNSPLHF. CDR3 nucleotides: TGCGCCAGCAGCCGAGGGGCGCAGACGAATTCACCCCTCCACTTT.

This sequence joins TRBV6-6 and TRBJ1-1, with a tentative D call TRBD1 (5 bases). Germline CDR1 and CDR2: MNHNY and SVGAGI (reference sequence). This CDR3 comprises 15 residues. V dropped 2 bases and J dropped 3 bases, with 13 bases sitting between them. CDR3 bases: TGTGCCAGCAGTTACCCCGGGGGGGACCACACTGAAGCTTTCTTT. It yields the protein CASSYPGGDHTEAFF.

For the CDR3, the DNA is TGTGCCAGCAGCAAAGACAGAGGGATTTCCTACGAGCAGTACTTC. Protein product: CASSKDRGISYEQYF. The chain uses TRBV21-1 and TRBJ2-7; the DNA was not used to check the table's D call, TRBD2. TRBV21-1 is classified as a pseudogene. CDR3 length: 15 residues.

This clone was counted once. This chain links TRBV29-1 with TRBJ2-3; 13 bases agree with TRBD2. This CDR3 spans 16 amino acids. With V trimmed by 7 bases and J by 6 bases, 13 bases remained unmatched. CDR1 is SQVTM, CDR2 ANQGSEA, per germline. Here the CDR3 reads CSAVDPLAGGTDTQYF. For the CDR3, the DNA is TGCAGCGCCGTAGATCCACTAGCGGGGGGGACGGATACGCAGTATTTT.

V usage is TRBV25-1 and J usage is TRBJ2-3; TRBD1 or TRBD2 may be the D gene (5 bases each). V lost 8 bases to trimming and J lost 5 bases, with 20 bases between them. The CDR3 consists of 15 residues. Germline V CDR1 and CDR2: MGHDK, SYGVNS. The CDR3: CASHGDGGVVDTQYF. CDR3 sequence (DNA): TGTGCCAGCCACGGGGACGGTGGGGTGGTAGATACGCAGTATTTT. The whole variable domain, filled in from reference TRBV25-1 and TRBJ2-3, reads EADIYQTPRYLVIGTGKKITLECSQTMGHDKMYWYQQDPGMELHLIHYSYGVNSTEKGDLSSESTVSRIRTEHFPLTLESARPSHTSQYLCASHGDGGVVDTQYFGPGTRLTVL.

This clone rates as medium-sized (0.01 to 0.1%). The V call is TRBV29-1, the J call TRBJ1-3; unclear D gene. This CDR3 is 15 amino acids long. Per germline, CDR1 SQVTM and CDR2 ANQGSEA. V shed 6 bases and J shed 0 bases, with 15 bases lying between them. CDR3 loop: CSVDNRVSSGNTIYF. The CDR3 bases are TGCAGCGTAGACAACAGAGTAAGCTCTGGAAACACCATATATTTT. The variable domain in full, with the rest retrieved from reference TRBV29-1 and TRBJ1-3, is SAVISQKPSRDICQRGTSLTIQCQVDSQVTMMFWYRQQPGQSLTLIATANQGSEATYESGFVIDKFPISRPNLTFSTLTVSNMSPEDSSIYLCSVDNRVSSGNTIYFGEGSWLTVV.